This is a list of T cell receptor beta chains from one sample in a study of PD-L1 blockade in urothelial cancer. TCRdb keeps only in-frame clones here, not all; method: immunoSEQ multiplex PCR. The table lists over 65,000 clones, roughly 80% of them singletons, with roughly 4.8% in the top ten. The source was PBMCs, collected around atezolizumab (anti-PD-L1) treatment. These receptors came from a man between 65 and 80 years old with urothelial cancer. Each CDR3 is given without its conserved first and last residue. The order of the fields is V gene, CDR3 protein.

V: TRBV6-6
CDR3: ASSYGADYEQY

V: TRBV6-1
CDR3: ASSGGGTNEKLF

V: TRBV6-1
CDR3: ASSDPRQGNYGYT

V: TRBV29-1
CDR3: SVAPGLAGMETQY

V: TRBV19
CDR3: ASSGQGGQPQH

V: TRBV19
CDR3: ASRGDITDTQY

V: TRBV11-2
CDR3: ASSLEAGGLETQY

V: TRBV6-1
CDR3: ASFLGGYT

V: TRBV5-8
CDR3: ASSLGLADRDTQY

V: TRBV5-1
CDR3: ASSPLGLDEETQY

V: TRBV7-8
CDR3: ASSLVNPGQGKGGYT

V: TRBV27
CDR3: ASSSSGVKYEQY

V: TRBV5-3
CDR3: ARSLAPTSGRAYPWGEQY

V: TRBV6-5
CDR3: ASSFQAPMNTGELF

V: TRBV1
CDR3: TSSVRGFGSDYNEQF

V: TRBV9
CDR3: ASSVEPSNGYT

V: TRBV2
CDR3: ASRRVAGDSYNEQF

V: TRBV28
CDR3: ASRGTGQAYEQY

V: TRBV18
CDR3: ASSHQGTGGLSSYNEQF

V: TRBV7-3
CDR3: ASSLNGGYGNTIY

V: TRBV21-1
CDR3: ASIGLRRNTDTQY

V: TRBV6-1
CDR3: ASSVPDEVREAF

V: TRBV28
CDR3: ASGSGETYEQY

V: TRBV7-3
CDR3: ASSVSGRDTQY

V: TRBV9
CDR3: ASSVIRDRGRRPYSNQPQH

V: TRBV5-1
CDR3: ASSRGQGAYEQY

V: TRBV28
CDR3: ASRRPTGREQY

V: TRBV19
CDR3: ASSIVRGSGANVLT

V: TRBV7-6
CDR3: ASSLAGTGRTYEQY

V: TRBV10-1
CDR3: ASSELAGVTDTQY

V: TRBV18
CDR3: ASSPPGTSYEQY

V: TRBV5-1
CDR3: ASSGQGFYEQY

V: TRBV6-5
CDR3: ASSYLQSSYEQY

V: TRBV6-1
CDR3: ASNLVDTQY

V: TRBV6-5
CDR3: ASRDRSEAF

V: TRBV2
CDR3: ASRDRVRANYGYT

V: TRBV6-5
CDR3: ASSYSQINEQF

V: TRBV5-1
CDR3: ASSGRGGQY

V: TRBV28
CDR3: ASSFLDRPYGYT

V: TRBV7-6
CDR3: ASSLGRANTIY

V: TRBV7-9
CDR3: ASSLPTGTNNEQF

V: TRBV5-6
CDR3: ASSWAIDTQY